One and the same sample provided the 27 T cell receptor beta chains below, sequenced in a study of shared clonotypes between healthy human individuals. Some clones are missing from TCRdb's copy, which holds only in-frame ones; the method was immunoSEQ multiplex PCR. The sample shows about 2.1 million clones, 93% of them seen only once. CD45RO-negative, CCR7-selected cells formed the naive CD8 fraction, which excluded terminally differentiated effector memory CD45RA+ cells. Sequenced input: naive CD8+ T cells from PBMCs. These receptors were obtained from a man between 18 and 35 years old in good health. Some clones in this sample may be carry-over from other donors' samples.

The chain links TRBV9 to TRBJ2-7, with D perhaps matching TRBD1 (5 bases). The V gene lost 3 bases and the J gene lost 3 bases, with 19 bases spanning the gap. The CDR3 runs 16 residues. Germline loops: CDR1 SGDLS, CDR2 YYNGEE. This CDR3 reads CASSGDVAGNFYEQYF. The CDR3 DNA reads as TGTGCCAGCAGCGGGGATGTGGCAGGGAACTTCTACGAGCAGTACTTC.

The chain couples TRBV7-3 to TRBJ2-1, with 11 bases lining up with TRBD2. Germline V gives CDR1 SGHTA, CDR2 FQGTGA. The CDR3 loop spans 15 amino acids. V lost 6 bases to trimming and J lost 7 bases; unmatched junction nucleotides: 8. The CDR3 loop reads CASSTLAGGRNEQFF. The CDR3, as DNA: TGTGCCAGCAGTACTCTAGCGGGAGGTCGGAATGAGCAGTTCTTC. The complete variable domain, with remaining parts taken from reference TRBV7-3 and TRBJ2-1, reads GAGVSQTPSNKVTEKGKYVELRCDPISGHTALYWYRQSLGQGPEFLIYFQGTGAADDSGLPNDRFFAVRPEGSVSTLKIQRTERGDSAVYLCASSTLAGGRNEQFFGPGTRLTVL.

The V and J genes are TRBV19 and TRBJ2-1; D is perhaps TRBD1 (5 bases). The V gene lost 7 bases and the J gene lost 5 bases, with 12 bases spanning the gap. The V gene's germline CDR1 is LNHDA and CDR2 SQIVND (reference sequence). The CDR3 has 13 amino acids. For the CDR3, the DNA is TGTGCCAGTAACTCACAGGAAAACAATGAGCAGTTCTTC. It translates to CASNSQENNEQFF.

In nucleotides, the CDR3 is TGTGCCAGTGCGGAGGACAGGGACACTTCCTACGAGCAGTACTTC. It specifies CASAEDRDTSYEQYF. The chain has TRBV19 and TRBJ2-7, with 8 positions matching TRBD1. This CDR3 has 15 amino acids. CDR1 is LNHDA and CDR2 is SQIVND in the germline V gene (reference sequence). V lost 8 bases and J lost 1; bases outside the gene matches: 10.

The chain links TRBV27 to TRBJ1-3; maybe TRBD1 (5 bases). The CDR3 loop spans 12 amino acids. V was cut by 6 bases and J by 11 bases, with 14 bases left in between. Germline values: CDR1 MNHEY, CDR2 SMNVEV (reference sequence). The CDR3 sequence is CASSGQKGAIYF. In DNA, the CDR3 is TGTGCCAGCAGCGGTCAAAAAGGGGCCATATATTTT.

This CDR3 reads CSVVFRDRGREGEAFF. The CDR3 nucleotides are TGCAGCGTTGTTTTCCGGGACAGGGGGCGCGAGGGCGAAGCTTTCTTT. This chain connects TRBV29-1 to TRBJ1-1; TRBD1 matches at 12 bases. Trimming at V came to 4 bases and at J to 8 bases, leaving 14 bases not matched to a gene. CDR1 is SQVTM and CDR2 is ANQGSEA in the germline V gene. The CDR3 loop spans 16 amino acids.

This chain links TRBV27 with TRBJ2-1; D not resolved. The CDR3 is 14 amino acids. Germline assignment: CDR1 MNHEY and CDR2 SMNVEV (reference sequence). The germline V and J ends were trimmed by 3 bases and 7 bases, with 13 bases remaining between them. This CDR3 is CASSFGPSVNEQFF. Here the CDR3 DNA reads TGTGCCAGCAGTTTTGGGCCCTCGGTGAATGAGCAGTTCTTC.

The table lists this clone with a count of one. V gene TRBV29-1 combines with J gene TRBJ2-1; 9 nucleotides match TRBD2. The CDR3 is 13 residues long. V shed 6 bases, J shed 8 bases, and the junction held 8 bases outside the gene matches. Germline loops: CDR1 SQVTM, CDR2 ANQGSEA. CDR3 protein: CSVDSGRGYEQFF. CDR3 DNA: TGCAGCGTCGATAGCGGGAGAGGGTATGAGCAGTTCTTC.

Only one count was recorded for this clone. The CDR3 DNA follows: TGTGCCAGCAGCGTCGACAGGGGTGGAAGGTCCGGGGAGCTGTTTTTT. Its translation: CASSVDRGGRSGELFF. The chain recombines TRBV7-9 with TRBJ2-2; 8 bases match TRBD1. The CDR3 sequence is 16 residues long. V trimming: 5 bases; J trimming: 6 bases; junction bases outside the gene matches: 11. The germline V gene encodes CDR1 SEHNR and CDR2 FQNEAQ (reference sequence).

The chain recombines TRBV29-1 with TRBJ1-2; the D is unclear. In germline, CDR1 is SQVTM, CDR2 ANQGSEA. This CDR3 comprises 13 residues. V was trimmed by 2 bases and J by 8 bases, leaving 15 bases between them. In nucleotides, the CDR3 is TGCAGCGTTGAATGGTGGCCTTCAGACGGCTACACCTTC. This gives the protein CSVEWWPSDGYTF.

The chain recombines TRBV27 with TRBJ2-4; D perhaps matches TRBD1 (6 bases). Germline loops: CDR1 MNHEY, CDR2 SMNVEV (reference sequence). The CDR3 sequence is 14 residues long. The V end lost 2 bases, the J end lost 7 bases, and 12 bases lay between the germline ends. The CDR3 spells CASSLGGEGNIQYF. Here the CDR3 DNA reads TGTGCCAGCAGTTTAGGGGGCGAAGGGAACATTCAGTACTTC.

V usage is TRBV27 and J usage is TRBJ2-1; D may match TRBD1 or TRBD2 (7 bases each). Germline-derived CDR1 and CDR2 are MNHEY and SMNVEV (reference sequence). The V gene lost 1 base and the J gene lost 7 bases, with 11 bases spanning the gap. This CDR3 has 14 residues. CDR3 sequence reads: CASSLLQGGNEQFF. The DNA for the CDR3 is TGTGCCAGCAGTTTATTGCAGGGGGGGAATGAGCAGTTCTTC.

Remarks on this clone: Other DNA sequences in the same sample also yield this CDR3. This chain uses TRBV11-1 with TRBJ2-7; D is possibly TRBD2 (5 bases). This CDR3 contains 13 residues. Looked up from germline, CDR1 is SGHAT and CDR2 is FQDESV (reference sequence). V was cut by 1 base and J by 1 base, with 5 bases left in between. The CDR3 nucleotides are TGTGCCAGCAGCTTAGGCGGGTCCTACGAGCAGTACTTC. Translating it yields CASSLGGSYEQYF.

As for this clone: Distinct nucleotide sequences in the sample also encode this CDR3. V gene TRBV7-9 combines with J gene TRBJ2-7; tentatively, D is TRBD1 (6 bases). CDR1 SEHNR and CDR2 FQNEAQ come from the germline V gene (reference sequence). The CDR3 has 12 amino acids. Trimming pared 6 bases from V and 3 bases from J, leaving 9 bases between. The CDR3 spells CASRTDSYEQYF. The DNA of the CDR3 is TGTGCCAGCAGGACGGACAGCTACGAGCAGTACTTC.

Worth noting for this clone: The identical CDR3 is also encoded by other nucleotide sequences in the sample. CDR3 in DNA: TGTGCCAGCAGCTCCGGACGGAGCTCTGGAAACACCATATATTTT. Residues: CASSSGRSSGNTIYF. The gene calls are TRBV11-2 and TRBJ1-3; D call uncertain. The CDR3 is 15 residues long. Per germline, CDR1 SGHAT and CDR2 FQNNGV. Trimming took off 4 bases at V and 0 bases at J, with 10 bases between the two ends.

V gene TRBV7-2 combines with J gene TRBJ2-1; TRBD1 is a possible D gene (6 bases). The CDR3 sequence is 13 residues long. With 5 bases removed from V and 7 bases from J, the gap between germline ends came to 12 bases. Per germline, CDR1 SGHTA and CDR2 FQGNSA. The CDR3 loop reads CASSHYRENEQFF. As DNA, the CDR3 is TGTGCCAGCAGCCATTACAGGGAAAATGAGCAGTTCTTC.

The CDR3 region has the DNA TGTGCCAGCAGCACCGGGACAGGGCCTAGCAATCAGCCCCAGCATTTT. It yields the protein CASSTGTGPSNQPQHF. This sequence joins TRBV21-1 and TRBJ1-5; the DNA was not compared with TRBD1, the D call given in the table. TRBV21-1 is a listed pseudogene. The CDR3 spans 16 residues.

This clone was counted between two and nine times. The sample carries other DNA sequences with the same CDR3. This sequence joins TRBV19 and TRBJ1-1; 7 bases map to TRBD1. V trimming: 3 bases; J trimming: 0 bases; junction bases outside the gene matches: 1. The CDR3 is 14 amino acids. CDR1 is LNHDA, CDR2 SQIVND, per germline (reference sequence). The CDR3: CASSIRGMNTEAFF. DNA of the CDR3: TGTGCCAGTAGTATCAGGGGGATGAACACTGAAGCTTTCTTT.

In the case of this clone: The identical CDR3 is also encoded by other nucleotide sequences in the sample. The chain couples TRBV5-1 to TRBJ2-6, with D possibly being TRBD2 (6 bases). Germline V CDR1 and CDR2: SGHRS, YFSETQ. V dropped 0 bases and J dropped 1 base, with 8 bases sitting between them. CDR3 length equals 16 residues. The CDR3 loop reads CASSLAGGSGANVLTF. CDR3 sequence (DNA): TGCGCCAGCAGCTTGGCCGGAGGGTCTGGGGCCAACGTCCTGACTTTC.

This clone was detected only once. The chain employs TRBV7-6 and TRBJ1-5; the D gene is possibly TRBD1 (6 bases). The V and J ends lost 1 base and 5 bases respectively, with 12 bases between them. The CDR3 consists of 15 residues. Germline V CDR1 and CDR2: SGHVS, FNYEAQ. The DNA for the CDR3 is TGTGCCAGCAGCTTAGATCAGGGGATTGATCAGCCCCAGCATTTT. Encoded protein: CASSLDQGIDQPQHF. Full variable domain (remainder filled in from reference TRBV7-6 and TRBJ1-5): GAGVSQSPRYKVTKRGQDVALRCDPISGHVSLYWYRQALGQGPEFLTYFNYEAQQDKSGLPNDRFSAERPEGSISTLTIQRTEQRDSAMYRCASSLDQGIDQPQHFGDGTRLSIL.

This clone showed up just once. This chain links TRBV7-9 with TRBJ2-7; D may correspond to TRBD1 or TRBD2 (5 bases each). The length of the CDR3 is 15 residues. The V end was cut by 5 bases, the J end by 3 bases, with 17 bases between. Germline V lookup: CDR1 SEHNR, CDR2 FQNEAQ (reference sequence). This CDR3 reads CASSQGRDPNYEQYF. The CDR3 DNA follows: TGTGCCAGCAGCCAAGGCCGGGACCCCAACTACGAGCAGTACTTC.

V gene TRBV7-9 combines with J gene TRBJ1-2; 9 bases agree with TRBD1. V lost 6 bases, J lost 6 bases, and 8 bases stayed unmatched. Looked up from germline, CDR1 is SEHNR and CDR2 is FQNEAQ (reference sequence). The CDR3 totals 14 residues. CDR3 sequence reads: CASSRQGELDGYTF. CDR3 nucleotide sequence: TGTGCCAGCAGTCGACAGGGGGAGCTAGATGGCTACACCTTC. Drawing the rest from reference TRBV7-9 and TRBJ1-2, the complete variable domain is DTGVSQNPRHKITKRGQNVTFRCDPISEHNRLYWYRQTLGQGPEFLTYFQNEAQLEKSRLLSDRFSAERPKGSFSTLEIQRTEQGDSAMYLCASSRQGELDGYTFGSGTRLTVV.

V usage is TRBV9 and J usage is TRBJ1-2, with 7 positions matching TRBD1. Germline V CDR1 and CDR2: SGDLS, YYNGEE. The CDR3 runs 17 residues. Trimming removed 0 bases from V and 4 bases from J; junction bases left unmatched: 12. Here the CDR3 DNA reads TGTGCCAGCAGCGTAGATCAGGGGGTGAACACCATCTATGGCTACACCTTC. Its protein product is CASSVDQGVNTIYGYTF.

The rearrangement uses TRBV7-9 and TRBJ1-2; 12 bases map to TRBD1. V lost 5 bases to trimming and J lost 8 bases; unmatched junction nucleotides: 6. This CDR3 is built from 14 residues. Germline CDR1 is SEHNR and CDR2 is FQNEAQ (reference sequence). CDR3 loop: CASSIGTGGLGYTF. The CDR3 nucleotides read TGTGCCAGCAGCATCGGGACAGGGGGCTTGGGCTACACCTTC. Full variable domain (outside the CDR3, taken from reference TRBV7-9 and TRBJ1-2): DTGVSQNPRHKITKRGQNVTFRCDPISEHNRLYWYRQTLGQGPEFLTYFQNEAQLEKSRLLSDRFSAERPKGSFSTLEIQRTEQGDSAMYLCASSIGTGGLGYTFGSGTRLTVV.

The chain recombines TRBV7-6 with TRBJ2-3; 8 bases are a match to TRBD1. Losses at the gene ends were 1 base for V and 2 bases for J; bases not matched to a gene: 5. The CDR3 has 16 amino acids. Germline values: CDR1 SGHVS, CDR2 FNYEAQ. The CDR3 DNA reads as TGTGCCAGCAGCTTAGGGGCAGGGGGCCTCACAGATACGCAGTATTTT. As protein: CASSLGAGGLTDTQYF.

This clone came up once. The V gene is TRBV28, the J gene TRBJ1-1, with no clear D. V was pared by 6 bases and J by 1 base, with 12 bases between. The CDR3 totals 14 residues. CDR1 and CDR2 (germline): MDHEN, SYDVKM. CDR3 sequence reads: CASSPIFTNTEAFF. For the CDR3, the DNA is TGTGCCAGCAGCCCTATTTTCACGAACACTGAAGCTTTCTTT.

The V and J genes are TRBV27 and TRBJ1-2; 7 nucleotides line up with TRBD1. This CDR3 has 16 residues. CDR1 and CDR2 from the germline V gene are MNHEY and SMNVEV (reference sequence). The ends lost 0 bases at V and 4 bases at J; junction bases unmatched: 8. The CDR3 DNA is TGTGCCAGCAGTTTATCTCGGGCAGGGGGGGTCTATGGCTACACCTTC. This encodes CASSLSRAGGVYGYTF.